This T cell receptor (beta chain) was sequenced in a study of cytomegalovirus exposure and HLA in healthy donors. V lost 2 bases, J lost 0 bases, and 11 bases stayed unmatched. This CDR3 has 19 residues. Germline CDR1 and CDR2: SGHNT and YENEEA. This clone showed up just a few times. 13 Jbeta primers and 60 Vbeta primers were used for the PCR. Libraries were prepared by immunoSEQ multiplex PCR; TCRdb keeps only in-frame clonotypes and omits some of them. The data hold 150,000 to 200,000 clones, with more than 85% observed a single time. This TCR was recovered from a woman younger than 30 in good health and CMV-seronegative. Material for sequencing was PBMCs. V usage is TRBV11-3 and J usage is TRBJ2-1; 9 bases agree with TRBD2. The CDR3 protein is CASSLLVSGSRSSYNEQFF. CDR3 DNA sequence: TGTGCCAGCAGCTTACTGGTTAGCGGGAGCAGGAGCTCCTACAATGAGCAGTTCTTC.